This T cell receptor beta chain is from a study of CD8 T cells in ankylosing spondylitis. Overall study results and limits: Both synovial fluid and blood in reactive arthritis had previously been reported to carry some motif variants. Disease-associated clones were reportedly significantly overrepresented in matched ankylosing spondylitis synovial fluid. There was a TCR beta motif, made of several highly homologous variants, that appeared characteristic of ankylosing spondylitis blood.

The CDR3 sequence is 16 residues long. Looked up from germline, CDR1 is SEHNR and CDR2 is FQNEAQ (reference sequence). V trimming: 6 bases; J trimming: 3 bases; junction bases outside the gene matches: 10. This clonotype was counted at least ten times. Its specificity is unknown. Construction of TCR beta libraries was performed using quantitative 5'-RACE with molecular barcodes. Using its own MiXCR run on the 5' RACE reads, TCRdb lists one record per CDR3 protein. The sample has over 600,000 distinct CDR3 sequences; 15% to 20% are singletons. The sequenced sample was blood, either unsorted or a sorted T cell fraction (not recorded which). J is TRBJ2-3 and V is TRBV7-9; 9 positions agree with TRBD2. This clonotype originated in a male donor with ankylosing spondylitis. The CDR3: CASRRGLAGITDTQYF. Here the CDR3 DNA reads TGTGCCAGCAGGCGGGGGCTAGCGGGGATAACAGATACGCAGTATTTT.